Sequencing of this T cell receptor beta chain was carried out in a study of T cell responses to AZD1222 COVID-19 vaccine (dated by TCRdb to about 2021). For the wider study: AZD1222 recipients with second doses at about 4 weeks or about 12 weeks were pooled, because spike-specific TCR depth and breadth did not differ between schedules. A total of around 240 trial participants underwent TCR sequencing, of whom about 210 received two doses of AZD1222 and around 26 received two doses of the MenACWY control vaccine. Trial participants were enrolled by age into subgroups of 18-55, 56-69 and 70-plus years, and about 150, 27 and 61 TCR-sequenced participants, respectively, were included in these subgroups.

The CDR3 regions of human TCRbeta chains were analyzed by immunosequencing. In the paper's pipeline: TCRs in the repertoires were matched against a reference library of SARS-CoV-2-specific TCRs that had been generated with the MIRA antigen-specificity platform. Breadth was defined as the fraction of unique TCRs that were SARS-CoV-2-associated. Depth was defined as the fraction of total T cells that were SARS-CoV-2-associated. Using the MIRA data, each spike-specific TCR was assigned both to the spike region to which the TCR was reactive and to a CD4 or CD8 class. Log10-transformed breadth and depth values were compared by one-way ANOVA with Sidak's multiple comparisons tests. TCRdb took this table from immuneACCESS and kept in-frame rearrangements with V and J called. Such tables lack part of the clones; where checked against another copy, unresolved V genes explain under half of the gap, and the rest is unexplained. V, J and clone size were drawn from that table, and D and trimming were deduced from the DNA. Here the sample has over 45,000 clones; roughly 80% occur a single time. The ten largest clonotypes hold 6% to 7% of the sample.

The intended sense of this specimen's time point label: baseline before first vaccination. Vaccinee samples were obtained from the UK trials COV001 and COV002, which included a single-blind randomized controlled phase 2/3 trial of AZD1222 (ChAdOx1 nCoV-19) in healthy adults. Trial participant PBMC samples were collected at day 0 and day 28 after the second dose for TCRbeta chain sequencing. The CDR3 goes from the cysteine to the phenylalanine over 19 residues. The read is trimmed to its CDR3 DNA, 57 bases read in frame from base 1. CDR1 and CDR2, looked up from the germline V gene, are SGHAT and FQNNGV. V is cut back by 5 bases and J by 4 bases, with 19 bases in the junction unmatched. As to this clone: The clone's antigen remains unknown. Per-base quality was not reported, and no clone a single base away is much larger than it.

The research as a whole found: The 56-69-year group was small, and its depth increase did not reach significance, likely because of low power. Spike-specific TCR breadth and depth rose significantly after two AZD1222 doses compared with day 0 and with MenACWY recipients. CD4 TCRs associated with the vaccine covered the entire spike protein, and the dominant responses were in regions 160-218 and 743-854. Participants were mostly white British, with more females than males. The authors suggested clonal diversity may have been underestimated. Conclusions about previously exposed vaccinees were limited because only a handful of AZD1222 recipients were SARS-CoV-2 seropositive at baseline. Because no day 14 peak-response samples were available, repertoires were characterized only after the peak T cell response. Reportedly, close to half of the unique spike-specific TCRs recognized epitopes lying outside the regions that are mutated in the B.1.351 and B.1.1.7 variants.

Recombination joined TRBV11-2 with TRBJ2-5, and TRBD2 aligns with 10 junction nucleotides. This sample comprised peripheral blood, obtained on day 0 of AZD1222 vaccination. The sequence was collected from an adult in good health. The DNA sequence follows: TGTGCCAGCAGCCTTAGGCCCGGGCTAGCGGGGGTGGACGGAGAGACCCAGTACTTC. It translates as CASSLRPGLAGVDGETQYF.